Shown below are 30 T cell receptor beta chains from a single sample sequenced in a study of control samples from healthy donors and cancer patients. Repertoires were generated with immunoSEQ multiplex PCR, while TCRdb's copy carries only in-frame clones and drops some. The sample has roughly 18,000 clones, more than 70% seen once. The material sequenced was PBMCs. These receptors were taken from an older woman with head and neck cancer.

V usage is TRBV2 and J usage is TRBJ2-5; no reliable D call. Trimming left V 6 bases short and J 7 bases short, with 12 bases between. The CDR3 extends over 12 amino acids. Germline CDR1 SNHLY, CDR2 FYNNEI. This CDR3 is CASRLLAGTQYF. The CDR3 DNA is TGTGCCAGCAGGTTATTGGCAGGGACCCAGTACTTC. Together with reference TRBV2 and TRBJ2-5, the CDR3 gives the full variable domain: EPEVTQTPSHQVTQMGQEVILRCVPISNHLYFYWYRQILGQKVEFLVSFYNNEISEKSEIFDDQFSVERPDGSNFTLKIRSTKLEDSAMYFCASRLLAGTQYFGPGTRLLVL.

V gene TRBV6-4 combines with J gene TRBJ1-6; D call uncertain. CDR3 length: 13 amino acids. The germline V gene encodes CDR1 MRHNA and CDR2 SNTAGT. Trimming took off 0 bases at V and 7 bases at J, with 4 bases between the two ends. The CDR3 sequence: CASSDSDNSPLHF. DNA of the CDR3: TGTGCCAGCAGTGACTCGGACAATTCACCCCTCCACTTT.

The chain joins TRBV5-1 to TRBJ1-1; 7 bases match TRBD1. CDR1 and CDR2 (germline): SGHRS, YFSETQ. The CDR3 loop spans 14 amino acids. V trimming: 2 bases; J trimming: 1 base; junction bases outside the gene matches: 2. The CDR3, as DNA: TGCGCCAGCAGCTTACAGGGGCAGAACACTGAAGCTTTCTTT. It encodes CASSLQGQNTEAFF.

This chain joins TRBV28 and TRBJ2-7; a weak D match, TRBD1 (6 bases). Trimming left V 6 bases short and J 7 bases short, with 16 bases between. Germline V gene lookup returns CDR1 MDHEN and CDR2 SYDVKM. This CDR3 is built from 13 residues. This CDR3 reads CASRTGIAVEQYF. The CDR3, as DNA: TGTGCCAGCAGAACAGGGATCGCGGTAGAGCAGTACTTC. The full variable domain, in which reference TRBV28 and TRBJ2-7 provide the parts outside the CDR3, is DVKVTQSSRYLVKRTGEKVFLECVQDMDHENMFWYRQDPGLGLRLIYFSYDVKMKEKGDIPEGYSVSREKKERFSLILESASTNQTSMYLCASRTGIAVEQYFGPGTRLTVT.

The chain joins TRBV9 to TRBJ1-1, with D possibly being TRBD1 (5 bases). Deletions cut 0 bases from V and 3 bases from J, with 15 bases between. The CDR3 length is 16 residues. CDR1 is SGDLS, CDR2 YYNGEE, per germline. This CDR3 reads CASSVGQIIGYTEAFF. Here the CDR3 DNA reads TGTGCCAGCAGCGTAGGACAGATCATAGGTTACACTGAAGCTTTCTTT.

The chain links TRBV10-2 to TRBJ1-1, with a weak D call TRBD1 (5 bases). This CDR3 is 12 amino acids long. V was clipped by 6 bases and J by 4 bases, with 9 bases between them. Germline V gives CDR1 WSHSY, CDR2 SAAADI. CDR3 nucleotide sequence: TGCGCCAGCAGGGAAGGGGCCACTGAAGCTTTCTTT. It is translated as CASREGATEAFF.

Here the CDR3 reads CASSQDQTGRGPQHF. In DNA, the CDR3 is TGTGCCAGCAGCCAAGATCAGACGGGCAGGGGGCCCCAGCATTTT. The chain recombines TRBV3-1 (or the pseudogene TRBV3-2) with TRBJ1-5; a possible D gene is TRBD1 (6 bases). This CDR3 is 15 amino acids long. Germline V gene sequence: CDR1 LGHDT, CDR2 YNNKEL (reference sequence). With 0 bases removed from V and 9 bases from J, the gap between germline ends came to 15 bases.

The chain joins TRBV7-6 to TRBJ1-1; possibly TRBD1 for D (5 bases). The V end was cut by 1 base, the J end by 0 bases, with 12 bases between. The CDR3 is 16 amino acids. The germline CDR1 and CDR2 sequences are SGHVS and FNYEAQ. The CDR3 coding sequence is TGTGCCAGCAGCTTAGTAGGAAGGGGTTTGAACACTGAAGCTTTCTTT. It encodes CASSLVGRGLNTEAFF.

The rearrangement uses TRBV5-1 and TRBJ2-7, with a weak D call TRBD2 (6 bases). The CDR3 has 19 residues. The germline V and J ends were trimmed by 0 bases and 11 bases, with 33 bases remaining between them. Germline lookup yields CDR1 SGHRS and CDR2 YFSETQ. CDR3 DNA sequence: TGCGCCAGCAGCTTGGGCGGGTCAGCCCTTGGCGGGACTGGGGCTTTGGAGTACTTC. This codes for CASSLGGSALGGTGALEYF.

The chain combines TRBV18 with TRBJ2-7, with a tentative D call TRBD1 (5 bases). Germline V gene data show CDR1 as KGHSH and CDR2 as LQKENI. The CDR3 has 13 residues. Trimming removed 1 base at V and 3 bases at J, with 7 bases between. The CDR3 protein is CASSPRQNYEQYF. In nucleotides, the CDR3 is TGTGCCAGCTCACCACGACAGAACTACGAGCAGTACTTC. Supplemented by reference TRBV18 and TRBJ2-7, the full variable domain reads NAGVMQNPRHLVRRRGQEARLRCSPMKGHSHVYWYRQLPEEGLKFMVYLQKENIIDESGMPKERFSAEFPKEGPSILRIQQVVRGDSAAYFCASSPRQNYEQYFGPGTRLTVT.

This clone has only a few counts. The chain is built from TRBV2 and TRBJ1-1; D remains ambiguous. CDR3 length equals 14 residues. Germline V gene lookup returns CDR1 SNHLY and CDR2 FYNNEI. V was cut by 7 bases and J by 2 bases, with 14 bases left in between. The CDR3 region has the DNA TGTGCCAGCAAGAGAATGTACATAAACACTGAAGCTTTCTTT. The encoded protein is CASKRMYINTEAFF.

The chain links TRBV5-1 to TRBJ2-3; D is possibly TRBD2 (5 bases). The CDR3 is made up of 14 amino acids. V was shortened by 4 bases and J by 5 bases, with 14 bases between the two germline ends. The germline V gene encodes CDR1 SGHRS and CDR2 YFSETQ. CDR3 nucleotide sequence: TGCGCCAGCAGCCCGGACTCCCGGGGAGATACGCAGTATTTT. Its translation is CASSPDSRGDTQYF.

V gene TRBV7-3 combines with J gene TRBJ2-6, with 12 positions matching TRBD2. CDR3 size: 21 residues. In germline, CDR1 is SGHTA, CDR2 FQGTGA. V lost 5 bases to trimming and J lost 3 bases; unmatched junction nucleotides: 17. CDR3 protein: CASSPMGGATSGRFGANVLTF. The CDR3 DNA sequence: TGTGCCAGCAGCCCAATGGGGGGGGCCACTAGCGGGAGGTTTGGGGCCAACGTCCTGACTTTC. Variable domain in full (rest from reference TRBV7-3 and TRBJ2-6): GAGVSQTPSNKVTEKGKYVELRCDPISGHTALYWYRQSLGQGPEFLIYFQGTGAADDSGLPNDRFFAVRPEGSVSTLKIQRTERGDSAVYLCASSPMGGATSGRFGANVLTFGAGSRLTVL.

This clone has a handful of counts. The chain combines TRBV28 with TRBJ2-1, with D perhaps matching TRBD1 (6 bases). Germline loops: CDR1 MDHEN, CDR2 SYDVKM. Trimming left V 3 bases short and J 0 bases short, with 15 bases between. This CDR3 is 17 amino acids long. This CDR3 is CASSFAQTGGSYNEQFF. In DNA form, the CDR3 reads TGTGCCAGCAGTTTCGCCCAGACAGGAGGCTCCTACAATGAGCAGTTCTTC.

The gene calls are TRBV3-1 (or the pseudogene TRBV3-2) and TRBJ1-2; 9 bases match TRBD1. The CDR3 has 15 residues. The ends lost 7 bases at V and 8 bases at J; junction bases unmatched: 14. CDR1 and CDR2 from the germline V gene are LGHDT and YNNKEL (reference sequence). The CDR3 DNA is TGTGCCAGCACCCCCTTACAGGGGGCAGCAGGGGGCTACACCTTC. Protein sequence: CASTPLQGAAGGYTF.

The chain recombines TRBV2 with TRBJ1-6, with 8 bases lining up with TRBD1. J lost 9 bases, V lost 6 bases, and 4 bases had no gene match. This CDR3 region has 13 residues. CDR1 and CDR2 (germline): SNHLY, FYNNEI. The CDR3 loop reads CASRTGDGSPLHF. The CDR3 nucleotides are TGTGCCAGCAGGACAGGGGACGGTTCACCCCTCCACTTT.

This chain joins TRBV4-1 and TRBJ2-7; unclear D gene. Germline V CDR1 and CDR2: MGHRA, YSYEKL. This CDR3 has 14 residues. Trimming pared 2 bases from V and 2 bases from J, leaving 10 bases between. The CDR3 here is CASSQPLRPYEQYF. CDR3 DNA: TGCGCCAGCAGCCAACCCCTACGTCCCTACGAGCAGTACTTC.

The chain has TRBV24-1 and TRBJ2-3, with TRBD2 matching over 15 bases. The CDR3 has 16 residues. Germline CDR1 is KGHDR and CDR2 is SFDVKD. J was trimmed by 6 bases and V by 4 bases; bases with no gene match: 4. DNA of the CDR3: TGTGCCACCAGTGACGGACTAGCGGGAGGGCCTGATACGCAGTATTTT. Its translation is CATSDGLAGGPDTQYF.

The chain carries TRBV28 and TRBJ2-1, with no clear D. The CDR3 contains 11 residues. Deletions cut 6 bases from V and 7 bases from J, with 7 bases between. CDR1 is MDHEN and CDR2 is SYDVKM in the germline V gene. The CDR3 nucleotides read TGTGCCAGCAGCCGTCGTAATGAGCAGTTCTTC. It codes for CASSRRNEQFF.

This sequence joins TRBV15 and TRBJ1-1, with a weak D call TRBD1 (5 bases). Between the trimmed V and J ends, which lost 0 bases and 7 bases, there was a span of 9 bases. CDR1 and CDR2 (germline): LNHNV, YYDKDF (reference sequence). CDR3 length equals 13 residues. CDR3 sequence: CATSRDLQGEAFF. The DNA for the CDR3 is TGTGCCACCAGCAGAGATCTGCAGGGTGAAGCTTTCTTT.

V and J are TRBV18 and TRBJ2-1; TRBD2 might be the D (7 bases). Germline assignment: CDR1 KGHSH and CDR2 LQKENI. V was clipped by 5 bases and J by 2 bases, with 25 bases between them. The CDR3 has 19 residues. CDR3 protein: CASSDRGGGLSGTYNEQFF. The CDR3, as DNA: TGTGCCAGCTCAGATAGGGGGGGAGGACTCTCGGGCACCTACAATGAGCAGTTCTTC.

This clone was counted a single time. This chain links TRBV5-1 with TRBJ2-1; either TRBD1 or TRBD2 may supply D (5 bases each). Looked up from germline, CDR1 is SGHRS and CDR2 is YFSETQ. The CDR3 loop spans 14 amino acids. With 4 bases removed from V and 9 bases from J, the gap between germline ends came to 17 bases. CDR3 in DNA: TGCGCCAGCAGCCCGTCTGAGGGGTTAGGTGAGCAGTTCTTC. The encoded protein is CASSPSEGLGEQFF.

The CDR3 sequence is CASSLGDRLNTGELFF. Written as DNA, the CDR3 is TGTGCCAGCAGCTTAGGAGACAGGCTGAACACCGGGGAGCTGTTTTTT. The V gene is TRBV7-6, the J gene TRBJ2-2; a possible D gene is TRBD1 (6 bases). From germline, CDR1 is SGHVS and CDR2 FNYEAQ. This CDR3 spans 16 amino acids. The V end lost 1 base, the J end lost 1 base, and 10 bases lay between the germline ends.

By sample fraction, this clone is large. The chain couples TRBV28 to TRBJ1-6; D gene ambiguous. Per the germline V gene, CDR1 is MDHEN and CDR2 is SYDVKM. The CDR3 has 21 residues. V shed 1 base and J shed 3 bases, with 25 bases lying between them. The CDR3 is CASSLSFPRHPLLFYNSPLHF. The CDR3 DNA reads TGTGCCAGCAGTTTATCCTTCCCGCGGCACCCCCTGCTTTTCTATAATTCACCCCTCCACTTT.

The gene calls are TRBV18 and TRBJ2-1, with D hard to call. The length of the CDR3 is 14 residues. Germline V gives CDR1 KGHSH, CDR2 LQKENI. Trimming left V 0 bases short and J 4 bases short, with 7 bases between. The CDR3 reads CASSPPSVYNEQFF. CDR3 sequence (DNA): TGTGCCAGCTCACCACCGAGTGTTTACAATGAGCAGTTCTTC.

This clone was seen only once. The chain joins TRBV7-2 to TRBJ2-5, with D possibly being TRBD2 (5 bases). The germline V gene encodes CDR1 SGHTA and CDR2 FQGNSA. The CDR3 contains 14 residues. The germline V and J ends were trimmed by 1 base and 3 bases, with 9 bases remaining between them. CDR3 region: CASSLVPREETQYF. The CDR3 DNA follows: TGTGCCAGCAGCTTAGTTCCGCGGGAAGAGACCCAGTACTTC.

The gene calls are TRBV2 and TRBJ1-4; maybe TRBD1 (5 bases). The ends were cut back, 6 bases at V and 12 bases at J, with 20 bases in the middle. This CDR3 contains 14 residues. Germline CDR1 is SNHLY and CDR2 is FYNNEI. CDR3 nucleotides: TGTGCCAGCAGGGCGGGGCAGGGCCATGGAGAACTGTTTTTT. Translating gives CASRAGQGHGELFF.

The chain recombines TRBV3-1 (or the pseudogene TRBV3-2) with TRBJ1-1; no definite D call. Trimming removed 6 bases from V and 2 bases from J, with 7 bases in between. CDR1 is LGHDT, CDR2 YNNKEL, per germline (reference sequence). This CDR3 spans 12 amino acids. Here the CDR3 DNA reads TGTGCCAGCAGACTACATAACACTGAAGCTTTCTTT. Translation: CASRLHNTEAFF.

This clone was observed a few times. The chain links TRBV5-4 to TRBJ1-1; TRBD1 might be the D (5 bases). The CDR3 contains 13 residues. The germline V gene encodes CDR1 SGHNT and CDR2 YYREEE (reference sequence). V lost 10 bases and J lost 5, with 18 bases in between. CDR3 coding DNA: TGTGCCCGCGGGGGGAGGGAGGGGACTGAAGCTTTCTTT. This gives the protein CARGGREGTEAFF.

The CDR3: CASSPYTSGRDTDTQYF. The CDR3 bases are TGTGCCAGCAGTCCGTACACTAGCGGGAGAGACACAGATACGCAGTATTTT. The genes are TRBV7-9 and TRBJ2-3, with 11 bases that match TRBD2. With 6 bases clipped from V and 2 bases from J, the junction kept 10 bases outside the gene matches. This CDR3 region has 17 residues. Germline CDR1 is SEHNR and CDR2 is FQNEAQ (reference sequence).